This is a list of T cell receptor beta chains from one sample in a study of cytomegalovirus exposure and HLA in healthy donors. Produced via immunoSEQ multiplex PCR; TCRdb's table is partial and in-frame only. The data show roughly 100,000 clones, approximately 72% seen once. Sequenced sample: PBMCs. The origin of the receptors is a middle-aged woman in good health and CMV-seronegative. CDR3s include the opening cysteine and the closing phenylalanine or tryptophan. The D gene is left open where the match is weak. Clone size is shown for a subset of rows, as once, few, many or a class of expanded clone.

cdr3_nt: TGTGCCAGCTCGTCGGGACAGGGGTATGATTCACCCCTCCACTTT
cdr3_aa: CASSSGQGYDSPLHF
v_call: TRBV18
clone_size: .
j_call: TRBJ1-6
d_call: TRBD1

cdr3_nt: TGCGCCAGCAGCTTCGGACGGGGGGCGTATGAGCAGTACTTC
cdr3_aa: CASSFGRGAYEQYF
v_call: TRBV5-1
clone_size: .
j_call: TRBJ2-7
d_call: .

cdr3_nt: TGTGCCAGCAGTGAATCGGCGAGTAGGGGCGGTGGAAACACCATATATTTT
cdr3_aa: CASSESASRGGGNTIYF
v_call: TRBV6-1
clone_size: once
j_call: TRBJ1-3
d_call: .

cdr3_nt: TGCGCCAGCAGCTTGCAGGGACAGGGTTTCACCGGGGAGCTGTTTTTT
cdr3_aa: CASSLQGQGFTGELFF
v_call: TRBV5-1
clone_size: few
j_call: TRBJ2-2
d_call: TRBD1

cdr3_nt: TGTGCCAGCTCACCCGTAGGACAGGAGAACACTGAAGCTTTCTTT
cdr3_aa: CASSPVGQENTEAFF
v_call: TRBV18
clone_size: few
j_call: TRBJ1-1
d_call: TRBD1

cdr3_nt: TGCAGTGCTCCGAGGTCAGGGGCTTGGTATTTT
cdr3_aa: CSAPRSGAWYF
v_call: TRBV20-1
clone_size: .
j_call: TRBJ2-3
d_call: .

cdr3_nt: TGTGCCAGCAGCCCTGTCCCGGGACAGGGTTGGGGGTATGGCTACACCTTC
cdr3_aa: CASSPVPGQGWGYGYTF
v_call: TRBV7-9
clone_size: .
j_call: TRBJ1-2
d_call: TRBD1

cdr3_nt: TGTGCCAGTAGTCACCGGGGGCAGGGGGCCTACGAGCAGTACTTC
cdr3_aa: CASSHRGQGAYEQYF
v_call: TRBV19
clone_size: .
j_call: TRBJ2-7
d_call: .

cdr3_nt: TGTGCCAGCAGCTTGGCACCTACCGGGGAGCAGTACTTC
cdr3_aa: CASSLAPTGEQYF
v_call: TRBV11-3
clone_size: .
j_call: TRBJ2-7
d_call: .

cdr3_nt: TGTGCCAGCAGCTATGTCGGGACAGGGGGTCAGCCCCAGCATTTT
cdr3_aa: CASSYVGTGGQPQHF
v_call: TRBV7-2
clone_size: .
j_call: TRBJ1-5
d_call: TRBD1

cdr3_nt: TGTGCCAGCAGCTCCGTTAGACTGAACACCGGGGAGCTGTTTTTT
cdr3_aa: CASSSVRLNTGELFF
v_call: TRBV5-4
clone_size: .
j_call: TRBJ2-2
d_call: .

cdr3_nt: TGTGCCAGCAGACAGGACAGAAGCACAGATACGCAGTATTTT
cdr3_aa: CASRQDRSTDTQYF
v_call: TRBV2
clone_size: few
j_call: TRBJ2-3
d_call: .

cdr3_nt: TGTGCCAGCAGCCATGACAGGGGGCGTGGCTACACCTTC
cdr3_aa: CASSHDRGRGYTF
v_call: TRBV27
clone_size: few
j_call: TRBJ1-2
d_call: TRBD1

cdr3_nt: TGTGCCAGCAGCGTCGACAGGGGCAATCAGCCCCAGCATTTT
cdr3_aa: CASSVDRGNQPQHF
v_call: TRBV7-9
clone_size: few
j_call: TRBJ1-5
d_call: TRBD1

cdr3_nt: TGTGCCTGGGGAAAATACGGGAGCCGGGAGACCCAGTACTTC
cdr3_aa: CAWGKYGSRETQYF
v_call: TRBV30
clone_size: .
j_call: TRBJ2-5
d_call: .

cdr3_nt: TGTGCCTGGAAACGGAGCTTAAATGAAAAACTGTTTTTT
cdr3_aa: CAWKRSLNEKLFF
v_call: TRBV30
clone_size: .
j_call: TRBJ1-4
d_call: .